Following are 18 T cell receptor beta chains from one sample sequenced in a study of post-analysis software for immune sequencing data. Whole-study findings and limits: TRBV segments more frequent in patients than in controls numbered a few and included TRBV5-6, TRBV5-1 and TRBV20-1.

These receptors' targets are unknown. Each TCR beta cDNA library carried unique molecular identifiers. Each CDR3 protein is one row after TCRdb ran MiXCR on the PCR reads. The repertoire holds around 710,000 distinct CDR3 sequences, with around 45% as singletons. Sequencing was done on a sample of blood. These receptors were obtained from a girl aged 5-17 years with multiple sclerosis.

V gene TRBV4-1 combines with J gene TRBJ2-7; 10 bases agree with TRBD1. The germline V gene encodes CDR1 MGHRA and CDR2 YSYEKL. J lost 1 base, V lost 0 bases, and 3 bases had no gene match. This CDR3 contains 16 residues. CDR3 in amino acids: CASSQDRTGGSYEQYF. The CDR3 nucleotides are TGCGCCAGCAGCCAAGACAGGACAGGGGGTTCCTACGAGCAGTACTTC.

The chain recombines TRBV29-1 with TRBJ1-1, with 11 bases identical to TRBD1. CDR1 and CDR2 from the germline V gene are SQVTM and ANQGSEA. This CDR3 contains 12 residues. V was clipped by 4 bases and J by 8 bases; unmatched bases: 3. As DNA, the CDR3 is TGCAGCGTTGCCCGGACAGGGGGCGAAGCTTTCTTT. Translation: CSVARTGGEAFF.

This clonotype was seen more than once but under ten times. The chain has TRBV4-3 and TRBJ2-7; no definite D call. The germline V gene has CDR1 LGHNA and CDR2 YSLEER. The ends were cut back, 3 bases at V and 1 base at J, with 7 bases in the middle. The CDR3 spans 13 residues. As DNA, the CDR3 is TGCGCCAGCAGCCAGGAAGTTTCCTACGAGCAGTACTTC. Translating gives CASSQEVSYEQYF.

This clonotype was observed a few times. The chain is built from TRBV18 and TRBJ2-1; perhaps TRBD2 as D (6 bases). The CDR3 is made up of 18 amino acids. V was cut by 2 bases and J by 1 base, with 18 bases left in between. From germline, CDR1 is KGHSH and CDR2 LQKENI. CDR3 residues: CASSPMSGRIVSYNEQFF. The CDR3 DNA follows: TGTGCCAGCTCACCAATGAGCGGGCGAATCGTATCCTACAATGAGCAGTTCTTC.

This clonotype was detected only a few times. J is TRBJ2-5 and V is TRBV6-1; D might be TRBD2 (6 bases). This CDR3 spans 14 amino acids. Germline-derived CDR1 and CDR2 are MNHNS and SASEGT. Trimming pared 2 bases from V and 2 bases from J, leaving 9 bases between. CDR3 sequence: CASSESTRQETQYF. DNA of the CDR3: TGTGCCAGCAGTGAATCGACTAGACAAGAGACCCAGTACTTC.

This clonotype was found a few times. The CDR3 spells CASSPAGGETQYF. The CDR3 nucleotides read TGTGCCAGCAGCCCAGCGGGAGGCGAGACCCAGTACTTC. The chain couples TRBV7-9 to TRBJ2-5; TRBD2 agrees at 9 bases. The CDR3 loop spans 13 amino acids. Germline-derived CDR1 and CDR2 are SEHNR and FQNEAQ (reference sequence). Trimming cost V 5 bases and J 5 bases; bases outside gene matches: 3. The complete variable domain, with remaining parts taken from reference TRBV7-9 and TRBJ2-5, reads DTGVSQNPRHKITKRGQNVTFRCDPISEHNRLYWYRQTLGQGPEFLTYFQNEAQLEKSRLLSDRFSAERPKGSFSTLEIQRTEQGDSAMYLCASSPAGGETQYFGPGTRLLVL.

The CDR3 DNA reads as TGTGCCAGCAGCCCCGCGGGCCTCGGGGAAGAGACCCAGTACTTC. Translating gives CASSPAGLGEETQYF. The J gene is TRBJ2-5, the V gene TRBV4-2, with D perhaps matching TRBD2 (5 bases). Trimming pared 4 bases from V and 3 bases from J, leaving 15 bases between. The CDR3 is made up of 15 amino acids. Germline loops: CDR1 LGHNA, CDR2 YNFKEQ.

The V gene is TRBV6-5, the J gene TRBJ1-2; weak D call: TRBD1 (5 bases). V was shortened by 10 bases and J by 2 bases, with 17 bases between the two germline ends. Germline V CDR1 and CDR2: MNHEY, SVGAGI. This CDR3 contains 14 residues. CDR3 in amino acids: CAIFGRGDNYGYTF. Written as DNA, the CDR3 is TGTGCCATCTTCGGGCGGGGCGACAACTATGGCTACACCTTC.

This clonotype was counted ten times or more. Here the CDR3 reads CASSFGSGANVLTF. CDR3 sequence (DNA): TGTGCCAGCAGTTTTGGCTCTGGGGCCAACGTCCTGACTTTC. The V gene is TRBV28, the J gene TRBJ2-6; D is unclear. Germline V gene sequence: CDR1 MDHEN, CDR2 SYDVKM. This CDR3 has 14 residues. V was shortened by 3 bases and J by 0 bases, with 3 bases between the two germline ends.

The chain is built from TRBV14 and TRBJ1-2; the D gene is possibly TRBD1 (5 bases). V lost 3 bases, J lost 4 bases, and 12 bases lay in between. The CDR3 is made up of 14 amino acids. Germline V gives CDR1 SGHDN, CDR2 FVKESK. The CDR3 here is CASSQGLRAYGYTF. Written as DNA, the CDR3 is TGTGCCAGCAGCCAGGGACTTAGGGCCTATGGCTACACCTTC.

This clonotype was seen a few times. At one of its ends the junction is not consistent with the germline gene, which may arise from a read error. The gene calls are TRBV5-1 and TRBJ2-1; TRBD2 aligns across 11 bases. Germline V CDR1 and CDR2: SGHRS, YFSETQ. This CDR3 is built from 15 residues. Here the CDR3 DNA reads TGCGCCAGCAGTTTGGGACTAGCGGCGGACAATGAGCAGTTCTTC. Residues: CASSLGLAADNEQFF.

The V and J genes are TRBV4-1 and TRBJ2-3; 8 bases are shared with TRBD1. Germline V gives CDR1 MGHRA, CDR2 YSYEKL. The length of the CDR3 is 15 residues. Losses at the gene ends were 0 bases for V and 9 bases for J; bases not matched to a gene: 8. CDR3 in DNA: TGCGCCAGCAGCCAAGATCTAGGCGGACAGGGAACGCAGTATTTT. Protein: CASSQDLGGQGTQYF.

This clonotype was counted between two and nine times. The chain employs TRBV7-3 and TRBJ1-1; the D gene is possibly TRBD1 (5 bases). Per the germline V gene, CDR1 is SGHTA and CDR2 is FQGTGA. V was pared by 0 bases and J by 4 bases, with 9 bases between. This CDR3 is 14 amino acids long. The CDR3 DNA reads as TGTGCCAGCAGCTTAACGGAGGGGATCACTGAAGCTTTCTTT. It translates to CASSLTEGITEAFF. Variable domain in full (rest from reference TRBV7-3 and TRBJ1-1): GAGVSQTPSNKVTEKGKYVELRCDPISGHTALYWYRQSLGQGPEFLIYFQGTGAADDSGLPNDRFFAVRPEGSVSTLKIQRTERGDSAVYLCASSLTEGITEAFFGQGTRLTVV.

The chain combines TRBV6-2 or TRBV6-3 with TRBJ1-1; D is perhaps TRBD1 (6 bases). Looked up from germline, CDR1 is MNHEY and CDR2 is SVGEGT. With 0 bases removed from V and 0 bases from J, the gap between germline ends came to 8 bases. The CDR3 contains 15 residues. CDR3 nucleotides: TGTGCCAGCAGTTACTCTTGGACAGTGAACACTGAAGCTTTCTTT. It is translated as CASSYSWTVNTEAFF.

This chain uses TRBV5-5 with TRBJ1-2; the match to TRBD1 covers 9 bases. The CDR3 totals 15 residues. Looked up from germline, CDR1 is SGHKS and CDR2 is YYEKEE (reference sequence). Germline trimming cut 4 bases from V and 6 bases from J; bases unmatched to any gene: 10. The CDR3 nucleotides read TGTGCCAGCAGCACCGACAGGGGGAGTATTGATGGCTACACCTTC. Residues: CASSTDRGSIDGYTF.

V usage is TRBV7-2 and J usage is TRBJ1-2; TRBD1 matches at 8 bases. V lost 4 bases to trimming and J lost 4 bases; unmatched junction nucleotides: 8. Germline V gene data show CDR1 as SGHTA and CDR2 as FQGNSA. The CDR3 loop spans 15 amino acids. The CDR3 region is CASSSGQGVGYGYTF. The CDR3 DNA sequence: TGTGCCAGCAGCTCCGGACAGGGTGTGGGCTATGGCTACACCTTC.

The J gene is TRBJ2-5, the V gene TRBV20-1; D could derive from TRBD1 or TRBD2 (6 bases each). This CDR3 is built from 17 residues. Germline CDR1 DFQATT, CDR2 SNEGSKA (reference sequence). V gave up 0 bases and J gave up 2 bases, with 19 bases separating them. CDR3 bases: TGCAGTGCTAGAGAATTTCAAGGGGGACTTTTACAAGAGACCCAGTACTTC. It yields the protein CSAREFQGGLLQETQYF.

J is TRBJ2-3 and V is TRBV12-3 or TRBV12-4; D is unclear. This CDR3 region has 15 residues. Trimming stripped 5 bases from V and 2 bases from J, with 14 bases between. The CDR3 reads CASSAARVLTDTQYF. CDR3 nucleotides: TGTGCCAGCAGTGCCGCGCGAGTCCTCACAGATACGCAGTATTTT.